These 11 T cell receptor beta chains were sequenced from one sample in a study of identifying expanded T cells in peripheral blood (dated by TCRdb to between 2018 and 2021). The library relied on the immunoSEQ multiplex PCR assay. Held by TCRdb, this immuneACCESS table contains in-frame sequences only and omits some clones. Under half of the omission traces to an unresolved V gene where checked; the cause of the rest is unknown. The table for this sample lists 90,000 or so clones; around 86% of them were counted only once. Around 6% of the sample belongs to the ten largest clones. The sequenced sample consisted of blood. These receptors were collected from a person between 18 and 75 years old in good health.

The chain combines TRBV5-6 with TRBJ1-2; D is perhaps TRBD1 (5 bases). CDR3 length: 14 amino acids. Germline V gene data show CDR1 as SGHDT and CDR2 as YYEEEE. The V end lost 4 bases, the J end lost 4 bases, and 14 bases lay between the germline ends. The CDR3 DNA reads TGTGCCAGCAGCCTTCAGACAGCGGCCTATGGCTACACCTTC. It is translated as CASSLQTAAYGYTF. The variable domain in full, with the rest retrieved from reference TRBV5-6 and TRBJ1-2, is DAGVTQSPTHLIKTRGQQVTLRCSPKSGHDTVSWYQQALGQGPQFIFQYYEEEERQRGNFPDRFSGHQFPNYSSELNVNALLLGDSALYLCASSLQTAAYGYTFGSGTRLTVV.

This clone was seen a few times. This chain links TRBV15 with TRBJ1-5; D unresolved. Germline V gene data show CDR1 as LNHNV and CDR2 as YYDKDF (reference sequence). The ends were cut back, 3 bases at V and 0 bases at J, with 9 bases in the middle. CDR3 length: 15 residues. Here the CDR3 DNA reads TGTGCCACCAGCAGGGGCCAGTTTAGCAATCAGCCCCAGCATTTT. Protein sequence: CATSRGQFSNQPQHF.

This sequence joins TRBV9 and TRBJ1-1; weak D call: TRBD1 (5 bases). V was cut by 3 bases and J by 4 bases, with 16 bases left in between. The CDR3 spans 15 residues. From germline, CDR1 is SGDLS and CDR2 YYNGEE. CDR3 in amino acids: CASSARSGFSTEAFF. CDR3 coding DNA: TGTGCCAGCAGCGCTAGATCAGGGTTCAGCACTGAAGCTTTCTTT.

V usage is TRBV5-6 and J usage is TRBJ2-1; perhaps TRBD1 as D (6 bases). V was trimmed by 4 bases and J by 8 bases, leaving 10 bases between them. The V gene's germline CDR1 is SGHDT and CDR2 YYEEEE. The CDR3 is made up of 12 amino acids. The CDR3 region is CASSPSGDEQFF. The CDR3, as DNA: TGTGCCAGCAGCCCCTCAGGGGATGAGCAGTTCTTC.

CDR3 sequence: CASSSRTGARGYTF. Written as DNA, the CDR3 is TGTGCCAGCAGTTCGCGGACAGGGGCGCGAGGCTACACCTTC. The chain joins TRBV27 to TRBJ1-2, with TRBD1 matching over 9 bases. Trimming at V came to 4 bases and at J to 8 bases, leaving 8 bases not matched to a gene. There are 14 residues in the CDR3. The V gene's germline CDR1 is MNHEY and CDR2 SMNVEV (reference sequence).

This chain uses TRBV4-3 with TRBJ2-7, with D unresolved. Germline-derived CDR1 and CDR2 are LGHNA and YSLEER. This CDR3 is built from 13 residues. V was cut by 0 bases and J by 4 bases, with 7 bases left in between. As DNA, the CDR3 is TGCGCCAGCAGCCAAGAATCCGGATACGAGCAGTACTTC. Its protein is CASSQESGYEQYF.

The V call is TRBV7-8, the J call TRBJ1-4; 7 nucleotides agree with TRBD1. The CDR3 extends over 16 amino acids. Trimming cost V 1 base and J 5 bases; bases outside gene matches: 7. CDR1 and CDR2 (germline): SGHVS, FQNEAQ. The CDR3 bases are TGTGCCAGCAGCTTAGAGGGGTGGGGACAGAATGAAAAACTGTTTTTT. Residues: CASSLEGWGQNEKLFF.

This clone was detected only a few times. The chain employs TRBV6-1 and TRBJ1-6; D uncertain. This CDR3 has 14 amino acids. The germline V and J ends were trimmed by 0 bases and 6 bases, with 6 bases remaining between them. The germline V gene has CDR1 MNHNS and CDR2 SASEGT. DNA for the CDR3: TGTGCCAGCAGTGAAGCGGTCCCTAATTCACCCCTCCACTTT. Translated: CASSEAVPNSPLHF.

This chain uses TRBV5-1 with TRBJ1-1, with 9 bases matching TRBD1. The CDR3 is 16 amino acids. The V gene end was trimmed by 0 bases and the J gene end by 4 bases; junction bases not matched to a gene: 7. Germline V lookup: CDR1 SGHRS, CDR2 YFSETQ. The CDR3 DNA sequence: TGCGCCAGCAGCTTGGATAAGGGACAGGGAACCACTGAAGCTTTCTTT. It codes for CASSLDKGQGTTEAFF.

This clone occurred once. The chain couples TRBV7-9 to TRBJ2-7; a possible D gene is TRBD2 (5 bases). Trimming left V 1 base short and J 2 bases short, with 9 bases between. Germline values: CDR1 SEHNR, CDR2 FQNEAQ (reference sequence). This CDR3 region has 14 residues. CDR3 nucleotide sequence: TGTGCCAGCAGCTTAGGCGAGGGCCCCTACGAGCAGTACTTC. It translates to CASSLGEGPYEQYF.

The genes are TRBV7-2 and TRBJ1-2; unclear D gene. The CDR3 is made up of 11 amino acids. V lost 4 bases to trimming and J lost 8 bases, with 8 bases between them. The germline V gene has CDR1 SGHTA and CDR2 FQGNSA. This chain's CDR3 is CASSSRRGYTF. CDR3 coding DNA: TGTGCCAGCAGCTCAAGAAGGGGCTACACCTTC.